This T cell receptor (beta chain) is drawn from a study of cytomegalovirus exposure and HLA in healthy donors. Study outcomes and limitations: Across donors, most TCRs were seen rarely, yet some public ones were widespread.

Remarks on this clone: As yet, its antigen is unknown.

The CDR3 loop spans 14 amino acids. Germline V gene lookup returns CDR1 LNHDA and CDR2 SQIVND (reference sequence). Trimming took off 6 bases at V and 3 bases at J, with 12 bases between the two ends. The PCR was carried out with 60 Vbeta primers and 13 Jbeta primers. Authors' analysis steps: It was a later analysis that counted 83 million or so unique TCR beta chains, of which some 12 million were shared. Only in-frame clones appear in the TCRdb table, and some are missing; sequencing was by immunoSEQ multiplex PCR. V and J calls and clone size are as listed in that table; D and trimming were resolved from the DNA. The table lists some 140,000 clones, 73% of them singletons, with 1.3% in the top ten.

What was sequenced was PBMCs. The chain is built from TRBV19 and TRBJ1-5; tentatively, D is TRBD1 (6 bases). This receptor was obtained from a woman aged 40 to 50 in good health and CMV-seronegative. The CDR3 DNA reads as TGTGCCAGTAGCCTTACAGGGTCCAATCAGCCCCAGCATTTT. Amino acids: CASSLTGSNQPQHF.